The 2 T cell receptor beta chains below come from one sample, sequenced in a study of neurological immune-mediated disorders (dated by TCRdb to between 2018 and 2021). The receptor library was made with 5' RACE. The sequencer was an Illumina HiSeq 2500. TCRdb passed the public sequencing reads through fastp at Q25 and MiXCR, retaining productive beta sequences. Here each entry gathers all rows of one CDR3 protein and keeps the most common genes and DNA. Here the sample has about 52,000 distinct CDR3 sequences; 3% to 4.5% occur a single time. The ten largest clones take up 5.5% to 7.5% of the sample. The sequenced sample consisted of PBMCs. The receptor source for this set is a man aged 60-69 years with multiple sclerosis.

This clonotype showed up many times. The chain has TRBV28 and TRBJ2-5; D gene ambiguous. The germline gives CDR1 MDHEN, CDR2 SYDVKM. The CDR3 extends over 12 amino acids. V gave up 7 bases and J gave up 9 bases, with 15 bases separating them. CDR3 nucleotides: TGTGCCAGCACACCGCTGGGTGGGGCCCAGTACTTC. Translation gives CASTPLGGAQYF.

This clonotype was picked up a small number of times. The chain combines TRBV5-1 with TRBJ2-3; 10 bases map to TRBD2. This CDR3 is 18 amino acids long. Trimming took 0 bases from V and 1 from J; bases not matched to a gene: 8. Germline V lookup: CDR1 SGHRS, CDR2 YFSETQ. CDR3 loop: CASSLASSGRRGTDTQYF. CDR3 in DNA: TGCGCCAGCAGCTTGGCGTCTAGCGGGAGACGGGGCACAGATACGCAGTATTTT.